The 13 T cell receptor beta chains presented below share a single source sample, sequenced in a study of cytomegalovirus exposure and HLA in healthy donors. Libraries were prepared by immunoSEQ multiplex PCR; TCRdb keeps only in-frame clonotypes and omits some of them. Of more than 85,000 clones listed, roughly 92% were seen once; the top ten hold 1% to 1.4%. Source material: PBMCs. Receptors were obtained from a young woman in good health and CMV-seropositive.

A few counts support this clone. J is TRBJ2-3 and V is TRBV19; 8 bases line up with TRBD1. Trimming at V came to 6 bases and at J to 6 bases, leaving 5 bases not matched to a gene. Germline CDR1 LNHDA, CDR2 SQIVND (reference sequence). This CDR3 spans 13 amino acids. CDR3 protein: CASRRQGSDTQYF. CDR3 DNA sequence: TGTGCCAGTAGGAGACAGGGGTCCGATACGCAGTATTTT.

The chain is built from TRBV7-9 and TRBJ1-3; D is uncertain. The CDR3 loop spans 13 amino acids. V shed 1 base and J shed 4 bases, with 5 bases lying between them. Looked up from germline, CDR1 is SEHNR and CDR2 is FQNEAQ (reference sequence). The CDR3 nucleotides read TGTGCCAGCAGCTTAGACGGGGGAAACACCATATATTTT. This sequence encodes CASSLDGGNTIYF.

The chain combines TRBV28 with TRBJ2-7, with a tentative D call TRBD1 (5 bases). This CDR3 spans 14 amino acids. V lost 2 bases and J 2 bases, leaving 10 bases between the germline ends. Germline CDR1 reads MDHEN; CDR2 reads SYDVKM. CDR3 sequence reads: CASSLGQGPYEQYF. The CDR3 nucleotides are TGTGCCAGCAGTTTAGGGCAGGGCCCCTACGAGCAGTACTTC.

The CDR3 sequence: CASSPQGQHGNTIYF. CDR3 in DNA: TGTGCCAGCTCACCACAGGGGCAACATGGAAACACCATATATTTT. The chain employs TRBV18 and TRBJ1-3; the D gene is possibly TRBD1 (5 bases). This CDR3 spans 15 amino acids. Trimming stripped 1 base from V and 3 bases from J, with 10 bases between. Germline V lookup: CDR1 KGHSH, CDR2 LQKENI.

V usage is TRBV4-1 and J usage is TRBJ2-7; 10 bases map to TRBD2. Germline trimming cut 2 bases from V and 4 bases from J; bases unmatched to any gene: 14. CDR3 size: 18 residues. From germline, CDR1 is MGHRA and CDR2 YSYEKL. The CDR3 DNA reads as TGCGCCAGCAGCCAAAATCCCCAATTAGCGGGAGGCCTTTACGAGCAGTACTTC. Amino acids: CASSQNPQLAGGLYEQYF.

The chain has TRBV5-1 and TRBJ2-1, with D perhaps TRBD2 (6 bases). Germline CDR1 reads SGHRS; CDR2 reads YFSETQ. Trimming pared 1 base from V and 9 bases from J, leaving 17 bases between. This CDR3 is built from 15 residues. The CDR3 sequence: CASSLLTGVFSEQFF. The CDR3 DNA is TGCGCCAGCAGCTTGCTTACGGGAGTATTCAGTGAGCAGTTCTTC.

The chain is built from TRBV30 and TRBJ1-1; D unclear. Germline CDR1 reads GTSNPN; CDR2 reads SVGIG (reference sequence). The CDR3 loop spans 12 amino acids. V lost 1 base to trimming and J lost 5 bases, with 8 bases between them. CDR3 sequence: CAWSDVMTEAFF. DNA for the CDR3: TGTGCCTGGAGTGATGTAATGACTGAAGCTTTCTTT.

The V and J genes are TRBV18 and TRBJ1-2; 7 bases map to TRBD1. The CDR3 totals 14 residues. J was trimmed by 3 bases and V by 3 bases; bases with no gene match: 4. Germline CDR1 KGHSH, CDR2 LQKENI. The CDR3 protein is CASSPVGTDYGYTF. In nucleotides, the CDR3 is TGTGCCAGCTCACCGGTAGGGACAGACTATGGCTACACCTTC. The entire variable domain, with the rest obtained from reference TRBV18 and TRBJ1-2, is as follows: NAGVMQNPRHLVRRRGQEARLRCSPMKGHSHVYWYRQLPEEGLKFMVYLQKENIIDESGMPKERFSAEFPKEGPSILRIQQVVRGDSAAYFCASSPVGTDYGYTFGSGTRLTVV.

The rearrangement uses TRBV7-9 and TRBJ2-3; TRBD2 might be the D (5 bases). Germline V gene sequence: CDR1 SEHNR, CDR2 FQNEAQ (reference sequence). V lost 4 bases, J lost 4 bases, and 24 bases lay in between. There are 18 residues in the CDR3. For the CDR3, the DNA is TGTGCCAGCAGCTCACTGGACTCTGGCGCGTTAGGTGCAGATACGCAGTATTTT. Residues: CASSSLDSGALGADTQYF.

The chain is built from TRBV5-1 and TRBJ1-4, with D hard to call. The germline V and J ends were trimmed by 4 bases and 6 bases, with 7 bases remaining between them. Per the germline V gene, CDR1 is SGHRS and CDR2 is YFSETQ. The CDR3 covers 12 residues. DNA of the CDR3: TGCGCCAGCAGCATCGGGGATGAAAAACTGTTTTTT. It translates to CASSIGDEKLFF.

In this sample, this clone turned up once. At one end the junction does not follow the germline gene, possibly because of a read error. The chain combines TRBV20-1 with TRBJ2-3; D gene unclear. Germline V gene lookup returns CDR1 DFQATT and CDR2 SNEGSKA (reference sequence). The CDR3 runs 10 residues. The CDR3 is CSARGAPPSF. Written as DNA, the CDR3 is TGCAGTGCGCGAGGCGCTCCCCCGAGTTTT.

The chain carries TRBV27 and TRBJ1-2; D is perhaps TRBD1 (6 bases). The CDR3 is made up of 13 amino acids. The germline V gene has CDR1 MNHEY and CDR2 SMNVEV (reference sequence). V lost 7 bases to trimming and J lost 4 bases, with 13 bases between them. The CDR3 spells CASMTGAGYGYTF. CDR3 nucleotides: TGTGCCAGCATGACAGGCGCCGGCTATGGCTACACCTTC.

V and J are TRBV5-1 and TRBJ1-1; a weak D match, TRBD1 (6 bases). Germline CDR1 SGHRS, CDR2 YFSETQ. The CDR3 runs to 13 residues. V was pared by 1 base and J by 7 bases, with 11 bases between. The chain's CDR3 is CASSLKQGLEAFF. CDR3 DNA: TGCGCCAGCAGCTTGAAACAGGGCCTTGAAGCTTTCTTT.